This TCR beta chain was identified in a study of blood T cell repertoires in COVID-19. Background on the study: The analysed material was cDNA or gDNA that came from T cells, B-cell-depleted T cells, or PBMCs.

The CDR3 runs 17 residues. The junction had 12 bases not matched to a gene; V was cut back by 0 bases and J by 8 bases. Germline V gene data show CDR1 as MGHRA and CDR2 as YSYEKL. As handled by the study authors: Amplification from reference gene primers served as the basis for estimated nucleated cell counts. Measured with immunoSEQ multiplex PCR; TCRdb has only the in-frame clones, and not every one. The V and J calls and clone size come from that table; D and trimming were worked out from the DNA. The sample records about 75,000 clones, about 87% being singletons. The chain joins TRBV4-1 to TRBJ2-2; 7 nucleotides line up with TRBD1. Sequencing used peripheral blood. The TCR comes from a woman aged 50 to 65 with acute or convalescent COVID-19. In nucleotides, the CDR3 is TGCGCCAGCAGCCAAGATGACAGGGTCGTTTCGGCGGGGGAGCTGTTTTTT. The encoded protein is CASSQDDRVVSAGELFF.